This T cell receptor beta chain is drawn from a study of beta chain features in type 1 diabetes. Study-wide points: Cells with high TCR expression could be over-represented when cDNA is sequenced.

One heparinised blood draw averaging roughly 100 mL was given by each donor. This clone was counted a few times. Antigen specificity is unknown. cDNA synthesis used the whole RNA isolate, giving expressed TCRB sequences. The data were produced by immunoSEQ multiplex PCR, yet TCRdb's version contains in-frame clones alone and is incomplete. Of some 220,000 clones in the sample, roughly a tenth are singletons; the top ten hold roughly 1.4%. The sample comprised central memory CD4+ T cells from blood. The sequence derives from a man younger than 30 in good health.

CDR3 coding DNA: TGTGCCAGCAGAGGGACAGGGGGTGAAAAGCCCCAGCATTTT. Amino acids: CASRGTGGEKPQHF. The chain has TRBV28 and TRBJ1-5; 11 nucleotides agree with TRBD1. After removal of 6 bases from V and 8 bases from J, the junction contained 6 bases not matched to a gene. Germline V CDR1 and CDR2: MDHEN, SYDVKM. The CDR3 covers 14 residues.